A single sample gave rise to the 20 T cell receptor beta chains below, sequenced in a study of STAT5B mutations in CD4+ large granular lymphocyte leukemia. Generated by immunoSEQ multiplex PCR, the TCRdb table keeps only in-frame clones and is missing some. The sample shows over 35,000 clones, roughly 81% of them seen only once. The sample taken for sequencing was CD4+ T cells from blood buffy coats. The receptor set was obtained from a human donor in good health.

This rearrangement joins TRBV2 to TRBJ1-2; 7 bases agree with TRBD1. Per the germline V gene, CDR1 is SNHLY and CDR2 is FYNNEI. This CDR3 comprises 15 residues. With 6 bases clipped from V and 2 bases from J, the junction kept 9 bases outside the gene matches. DNA of the CDR3: TGTGCCAGCAGCAGGACAGGAGGCCCCAACTATGGCTACACCTTC. Encoded protein: CASSRTGGPNYGYTF.

This clone has only a few counts. V is TRBV27 and J is TRBJ2-3, with 11 bases fitting TRBD2. In germline, CDR1 is MNHEY, CDR2 SMNVEV (reference sequence). J was trimmed by 6 bases and V by 6 bases; bases with no gene match: 5. This CDR3 comprises 14 residues. The DNA for the CDR3 is TGTGCCAGCAGACTAGCGGGAGAGTGGGATACGCAGTATTTT. This sequence encodes CASRLAGEWDTQYF.

V is TRBV9 and J is TRBJ2-3, with 10 bases matching TRBD2. With V trimmed by 0 bases and J by 8 bases, 15 bases remained unmatched. CDR3 size: 18 residues. In germline, CDR1 is SGDLS, CDR2 YYNGEE. CDR3 nucleotides: TGTGCCAGCAGCGTAGATGAGGGGGTAGCGGGGGGTTCGGGTACGCAGTATTTT. It encodes CASSVDEGVAGGSGTQYF.

J is TRBJ1-2 and V is TRBV18; D uncertain. Trimming pared 1 base from V and 3 bases from J, leaving 9 bases between. The CDR3 covers 14 residues. CDR1 and CDR2 from the germline V gene are KGHSH and LQKENI. The CDR3 DNA follows: TGTGCCAGCTCACCACGGAGGATAGACTATGGCTACACCTTC. Translating it yields CASSPRRIDYGYTF.

The J gene is TRBJ2-7, the V gene TRBV30; D is undetermined. The length of the CDR3 is 12 residues. V was shortened by 1 base and J by 3 bases, with 7 bases between the two germline ends. Per germline, CDR1 GTSNPN and CDR2 SVGIG (reference sequence). Here the CDR3 reads CAWSGTGYEQYF. DNA for the CDR3: TGTGCCTGGAGTGGGACCGGCTACGAGCAGTACTTC.

The genes are TRBV6-1 and TRBJ2-1; D gene ambiguous. The CDR3 runs 14 residues. Germline CDR1 MNHNS, CDR2 SASEGT. The germline V and J ends were trimmed by 6 bases and 5 bases, with 14 bases remaining between them. This CDR3 reads CASRDLVAHNEQFF. The CDR3 DNA reads as TGTGCCAGCAGAGACTTAGTGGCGCACAATGAGCAGTTCTTC.

The chain recombines TRBV30 with TRBJ2-5, with 8 bases lining up with TRBD1. With V trimmed by 2 bases and J by 2 bases, 7 bases remained unmatched. The CDR3 runs to 15 residues. CDR1 and CDR2 (germline): GTSNPN, SVGIG (reference sequence). CDR3 residues: CAWSPDRGRQETQYF. The CDR3 nucleotides read TGTGCCTGGAGTCCTGACAGGGGCCGTCAAGAGACCCAGTACTTC.

The chain employs TRBV7-2 and TRBJ2-4; D unresolved. The V and J ends lost 6 bases and 0 bases respectively, with 9 bases between them. The CDR3 consists of 14 residues. Germline assignment: CDR1 SGHTA and CDR2 FQGNSA. CDR3 DNA: TGTGCCAGCAGAGCCGACTTAGCCAAAAACATTCAGTACTTC. It encodes CASRADLAKNIQYF.

The chain links TRBV7-8 to TRBJ2-7; unclear D gene. V dropped 5 bases and J dropped 0 bases, with 11 bases sitting between them. CDR1 is SGHVS and CDR2 is FQNEAQ in the germline V gene. CDR3 length equals 14 residues. CDR3 sequence reads: CASSPSSSSYEQYF. CDR3 coding DNA: TGTGCCAGCAGCCCATCGTCCTCCTCCTACGAGCAGTACTTC.

The genes are TRBV2 and TRBJ2-5, with D perhaps matching TRBD2 (6 bases). The CDR3 is 14 amino acids. Trimming removed 3 bases at V and 1 base at J, with 9 bases between. Germline V CDR1 and CDR2: SNHLY, FYNNEI. The CDR3, as DNA: TGTGCCAGCAGTGATAGGAGGGCCCAAGAGACCCAGTACTTC. Its protein product is CASSDRRAQETQYF.

In its sample, this clone was seen a few times. The chain links TRBV6-1 to TRBJ2-4; D possibly corresponds to TRBD1 (6 bases). Trimming pared 4 bases from V and 5 bases from J, leaving 9 bases between. The V gene's germline CDR1 is MNHNS and CDR2 SASEGT. This CDR3 is built from 13 residues. Here the CDR3 DNA reads TGTGCCAGCAGTGTACAGGGCCAAAACATTCAGTACTTC. It is translated as CASSVQGQNIQYF.

The chain carries TRBV7-8 and TRBJ2-7; TRBD2 matches at 10 bases. Germline loops: CDR1 SGHVS, CDR2 FQNEAQ. The CDR3 is 17 amino acids. The junction had 8 bases not matched to a gene; V was cut back by 1 base and J by 2 bases. CDR3 DNA sequence: TGTGCCAGCAGCTTAGGAACTAGCGGGATTGGGGCCTACGAGCAGTACTTC. Residues: CASSLGTSGIGAYEQYF. The full variable domain, in which reference TRBV7-8 and TRBJ2-7 provide the parts outside the CDR3, is GAGVSQSPRYKVAKRGQDVALRCDPISGHVSLFWYQQALGQGPEFLTYFQNEAQLDKSGLPSDRFFAERPEGSVSTLKIQRTQQEDSAVYLCASSLGTSGIGAYEQYFGPGTRLTVT.

The rearrangement links TRBV6-4 to TRBJ1-2; tentatively, D is TRBD1 (6 bases). V was pared by 3 bases and J by 4 bases, with 15 bases between. This CDR3 spans 15 amino acids. In germline, CDR1 is MRHNA, CDR2 SNTAGT. The CDR3 sequence: CASSESVGGPYGYTF. Written as DNA, the CDR3 is TGTGCCAGCAGTGAATCGGTGGGGGGCCCCTATGGCTACACCTTC.

In regard to this clone: The same CDR3 arises from other DNA sequences in this sample as well. The chain employs TRBV7-2 and TRBJ2-1; weak D call: TRBD1 (6 bases). The V gene's germline CDR1 is SGHTA and CDR2 FQGNSA. The V end lost 0 bases, the J end lost 0 bases, and 6 bases lay between the germline ends. The CDR3 is 15 amino acids. The CDR3 loop is CASSLAQGSYNEQFF. Written as DNA, the CDR3 is TGTGCCAGCAGCTTAGCACAGGGCTCCTACAATGAGCAGTTCTTC.

Notes on this clone: One end of the junction fails to match germline, which may point to a read error. Additional DNA sequences in this sample encode the identical CDR3. The J gene is TRBJ2-1, the V gene TRBV30, with 8 bases matching TRBD1. In germline, CDR1 is GTSNPN, CDR2 SVGIG (reference sequence). CDR3 length: 15 residues. The DNA of the CDR3 is TGCGCCTGGAGTGAGGCGACAGGGGATTACAATGAGCAGTTCTTC. It codes for CAWSEATGDYNEQFF.

A single count supports this clone. The gene calls are TRBV2 and TRBJ2-3; D is unclear. The germline V gene encodes CDR1 SNHLY and CDR2 FYNNEI. The CDR3 is 14 residues long. The germline V and J ends were trimmed by 6 bases and 0 bases, with 10 bases remaining between them. CDR3 sequence: CASSPSLSTDTQYF. For the CDR3, the DNA is TGTGCCAGCAGCCCGTCGCTAAGCACAGATACGCAGTATTTT.

This chain connects TRBV20-1 to TRBJ2-1; weak D call: TRBD2 (5 bases). This CDR3 comprises 10 residues. The germline gives CDR1 DFQATT, CDR2 SNEGSKA (reference sequence). V lost 3 bases and J lost 9, with 6 bases in between. CDR3 in DNA: TGCAGTGCTAGCGGGGTTGAGCAGTTCTTC. This encodes CSASGVEQFF.

CDR3 amino acids: CASSLPQGSHYGYTF. The CDR3 DNA reads as TGTGCCAGCAGCCTCCCGCAGGGTTCCCACTATGGCTACACCTTC. The gene calls are TRBV6-6 and TRBJ1-2, with D perhaps matching TRBD1 (5 bases). Germline CDR1 is MNHNY and CDR2 is SVGAGI (reference sequence). V dropped 6 bases and J dropped 3 bases, with 17 bases sitting between them. The CDR3 loop spans 15 amino acids.

CDR3 protein: CASSERQGWGETQYF. The CDR3 DNA reads TGTGCCAGCAGCGAGAGACAGGGGTGGGGGGAGACCCAGTACTTC. V is TRBV9 and J is TRBJ2-5; 8 nucleotides line up with TRBD1. CDR3 length: 15 amino acids. Germline assignment: CDR1 SGDLS and CDR2 YYNGEE. The junction had 9 bases not matched to a gene; V was cut back by 3 bases and J by 5 bases.

The CDR3 bases are TGTGCCAGCAGCCAACTGACGTACGGGGGCGATGAGCAGTTCTTC. It translates to CASSQLTYGGDEQFF. V usage is TRBV2 and J usage is TRBJ2-1, with D perhaps being TRBD1 or TRBD2 (6 bases each). Trimming took 6 bases from V and 8 from J, leaving 20 bases between them. Germline assignment: CDR1 SNHLY and CDR2 FYNNEI. The CDR3 consists of 15 residues.